The text below deals with one T cell receptor (beta chain). This sample is part of a study of blood T cell repertoires in COVID-19. Study summary: The analysed material was cDNA or gDNA that came from T cells, B-cell-depleted T cells, or PBMCs.

CDR1 SGHTA and CDR2 FQGNSA come from the germline V gene. V dropped 1 base and J dropped 3 bases, with 9 bases sitting between them. The CDR3 runs 15 residues. In the study's own analysis: For nucleated cells, counts were estimated from reference gene primer amplification. Profiling relied on immunoSEQ multiplex PCR, and the TCRdb table lists in-frame clones only, not all of them. The DNA was the basis for D and trimming; V, J and clone size are from that table. The sample holds over 25,000 clones; approximately 84% are singletons and the top ten take about 9.3%. The sequence derives from a man older than 75 with active COVID-19. This rearrangement joins TRBV7-2 to TRBJ2-2; D gene unclear. Sequencing used peripheral blood. CDR3 nucleotide sequence: TGTGCCAGCAGCTTAGATGGCAGATACACCGGGGAGCTGTTTTTT. Amino acid sequence: CASSLDGRYTGELFF.